Presented here are 17 T cell receptor beta chains from one specimen sequenced in a study of molecular identifiers for immune sequencing clone quantification. MiXCR, applied by TCRdb to the PCR reads, yields one record per CDR3 protein. The sample contains hundreds of thousands of distinct CDR3 sequences, roughly a quarter of which appear only once. Source material: naive CD8+ T cells from blood, with Jurkat cell RNA spiked in. Documented subset: FACS-sorted CD8+CD4-CCR7+CD45RA+ naive T cells. The origin of the receptors is a human donor in good health. Some libraries in this study had Jurkat cell RNA spiked in.

The table lists this clonotype with many counts. CDR3 coding DNA: TGCGCCAGCAGCGCACAAACATCTAACTATGGCTACACCTTC. It specifies CASSAQTSNYGYTF. The rearrangement joins TRBV4-3 to TRBJ1-2, with D unresolved. Germline CDR1 LGHNA, CDR2 YSLEER. Trimming removed 5 bases at V and 0 bases at J, with 10 bases between. This CDR3 has 14 amino acids.

This clonotype has ten or more counts. This chain uses TRBV7-2 with TRBJ2-7; weak D call: TRBD2 (5 bases). The CDR3 sequence is 14 residues long. Trimming cost V 5 bases and J 2 bases, with 13 bases left between them. The germline gives CDR1 SGHTA, CDR2 FQGNSA. CDR3 nucleotide sequence: TGTGCCAGCAGCCAAGAAGTTAGCGCCTACGAGCAGTACTTC. It yields the protein CASSQEVSAYEQYF. Using reference TRBV7-2 and TRBJ2-7 for the parts outside the CDR3, the full variable domain is GAGVSQSPSNKVTEKGKDVELRCDPISGHTALYWYRQSLGQGLEFLIYFQGNSAPDKSGLPSDRFSAERTGGSVSTLTIQRTQQEDSAVYLCASSQEVSAYEQYFGPGTRLTVT.

This clonotype came up many times. The chain recombines TRBV30 with TRBJ2-3; TRBD2 matches 9 bases. J gave up 3 bases and V 5 bases, and 3 bases lay outside the gene matches. The CDR3 is 13 amino acids. Per the germline V gene, CDR1 is GTSNPN and CDR2 is SVGIG (reference sequence). CDR3 coding DNA: TGTGCCTGGGATAGCGGGAGAACAGATACGCAGTATTTT. This gives the protein CAWDSGRTDTQYF.

Comment on this clonotype: An end of the junction does not agree with germline; a read error may underlie this. The chain combines TRBV4-3 with TRBJ2-1; 8 bases fit TRBD1. From germline, CDR1 is LGHNA and CDR2 YSLEER. This CDR3 has 15 amino acids. CDR3 DNA sequence: TGCGCCAGCAGCCGGGACAGGACCTCCTACAATGAGCAGTCCTTC. This sequence encodes CASSRDRTSYNEQSF.

There are a few counts of this clonotype. V usage is TRBV19 and J usage is TRBJ2-3; D is undetermined. Germline loops: CDR1 LNHDA, CDR2 SQIVND (reference sequence). The CDR3 extends over 13 amino acids. V lost 3 bases and J lost 0, with 4 bases in between. For the CDR3, the DNA is TGTGCCAGTAGTATCGCGAGCACAGATACGCAGTATTTT. This encodes CASSIASTDTQYF.

This clonotype was seen only a few times. The chain recombines TRBV4-1 with TRBJ2-2; TRBD2 aligns across 9 bases. Germline CDR1 is MGHRA and CDR2 is YSYEKL. This CDR3 has 16 residues. Trimming took 3 bases from V and 7 from J; bases not matched to a gene: 9. In DNA form, the CDR3 reads TGCGCCAGCAGCCAGGCGGCGGTAGCGGGAGTCGGGGAGCTGTTTTTT. The encoded protein is CASSQAAVAGVGELFF.

V gene TRBV27 combines with J gene TRBJ2-7; TRBD2 is a possible D gene (6 bases). Trimming took off 5 bases at V and 5 bases at J, with 19 bases between the two ends. The germline CDR1 and CDR2 sequences are MNHEY and SMNVEV (reference sequence). The CDR3 consists of 15 residues. The chain's CDR3 is CASSNRDSVRDEQYF. In DNA form, the CDR3 reads TGTGCCAGCAGTAACCGGGACTCGGTCCGGGACGAGCAGTACTTC.

This chain connects TRBV6-2 or TRBV6-3 to TRBJ2-3; D is perhaps TRBD2 (6 bases). Germline V CDR1 and CDR2: MNHEY, SVGEGT. Trimming stripped 6 bases from V and 0 bases from J, with 16 bases between. The CDR3 is 16 amino acids. CDR3 region: CASSPHLALSTDTQYF. CDR3 DNA sequence: TGTGCCAGCAGCCCACACCTAGCGCTCAGCACAGATACGCAGTATTTT.

This clonotype was seen a single time. A clone one base away is much larger, so this may be a read error. The chain carries TRBV29-1 and TRBJ2-3; D call uncertain. The CDR3 has 15 residues. Trimming cost V 3 bases and J 6 bases, with 19 bases left between them. The germline CDR1 and CDR2 sequences are SQVTM and ANQGSEA. The CDR3, as DNA: TGCAGCGTTGATGTGGATCTAGGGCGTTGGGATACGCAGTATTTT. It codes for CSVDVDLGRWDTQYF.

This clonotype turned up a few times. The V gene is TRBV6-2 or TRBV6-3, the J gene TRBJ2-7; D possibly corresponds to TRBD2 (5 bases). The ends were cut back, 4 bases at V and 5 bases at J, with 21 bases in the middle. Germline V gene lookup returns CDR1 MNHEY and CDR2 SVGEGT. The length of the CDR3 is 16 residues. DNA of the CDR3: TGTGCCAGCAGTTCATCCCCGAGGGCCCCCCGTCACGAGCAGTACTTC. Its protein is CASSSSPRAPRHEQYF.

This clonotype appeared many times. The genes are TRBV11-2 and TRBJ1-1, with D perhaps TRBD1 (5 bases). V was shortened by 5 bases and J by 3 bases, with 13 bases between the two germline ends. Germline CDR1 and CDR2: SGHAT and FQNNGV. CDR3 length: 14 residues. CDR3 coding DNA: TGTGCCAGCAGCCCCCTACACAGGCACACTGAAGCTTTCTTT. Translating it yields CASSPLHRHTEAFF.

This clonotype was detected many times. CDR3 coding DNA: TGTGCCAGCAGTTATCACAGGATGATCACAGATACGCAGTATTTT. It translates to CASSYHRMITDTQYF. The chain uses TRBV12-3 or TRBV12-4 and TRBJ2-3, with a possible D match to TRBD1 (5 bases). Trimming removed 4 bases at V and 2 bases at J, with 13 bases between. This CDR3 has 15 residues.

The chain joins TRBV2 to TRBJ1-5; D is uncertain. V was clipped by 5 bases and J by 0 bases, with 8 bases between them. Germline V CDR1 and CDR2: SNHLY, FYNNEI. The CDR3 totals 14 residues. The CDR3 DNA is TGTGCCAGCAGTCCATCGGATAGCAATCAGCCCCAGCATTTT. This codes for CASSPSDSNQPQHF.

The sample holds a few counts of this clonotype. The chain joins TRBV29-1 to TRBJ2-1, with TRBD2 identical over 9 bases. Looked up from germline, CDR1 is SQVTM and CDR2 is ANQGSEA. The CDR3 contains 13 residues. J lost 6 bases, V lost 7 bases, and 7 bases had no gene match. CDR3: CSGVAGETNEQFF. For the CDR3, the DNA is TGCAGCGGGGTAGCGGGGGAAACCAATGAGCAGTTCTTC.

The chain is built from TRBV27 and TRBJ2-7; possibly TRBD1 or TRBD2 for D (5 bases each). CDR1 is MNHEY, CDR2 SMNVEV, per germline (reference sequence). The V end was cut by 5 bases, the J end by 4 bases, with 21 bases between. This CDR3 is 16 amino acids long. The CDR3 nucleotides read TGTGCCAGCAGTCCCGAGGGCGGTGGGGCCCAATACGAGCAGTACTTC. Residues: CASSPEGGGAQYEQYF.

The chain joins TRBV6-2 or TRBV6-3 to TRBJ1-1, with D perhaps TRBD1 (5 bases). Trimming shortened V by 4 bases and J by 2 bases, and 14 bases separated the two germline ends. From germline, CDR1 is MNHEY and CDR2 SVGEGT. The CDR3 is 15 residues long. CDR3 sequence reads: CASSFVGGINTEAFF. CDR3 nucleotides: TGTGCCAGCAGTTTCGTCGGGGGTATAAACACTGAAGCTTTCTTT.

With regard to this clonotype: A read error may be the cause here, since a much bigger clone is one base away. The V gene is TRBV12-3 or TRBV12-4, the J gene TRBJ1-5; no reliable D call. This CDR3 has 14 amino acids. The V end lost 5 bases, the J end lost 4 bases, and 12 bases lay between the germline ends. The CDR3 DNA reads TGTGCCAGCAGTCCCCAGGTAGTAAATCAGCCCCAGCATTTT. It yields the protein CASSPQVVNQPQHF.